A single sample gave rise to the 29 T cell receptor beta chains below, sequenced in a study of response to subunit inactivated influenza vaccine. TCRdb itself ran the RT-PCR reads through MiXCR, one entry per CDR3 protein. The sample contains about 780,000 distinct CDR3 sequences, 15% to 20% of which appear only once. The sequencing used PBMCs from blood, collected roughly 5 days after vaccination. The receptors stem from a man aged 45-65 years who received an inactivated influenza vaccine.

The chain couples TRBV7-2 to TRBJ2-2, with 9 nucleotides matching TRBD2. Germline trimming cut 5 bases from V and 2 bases from J; bases unmatched to any gene: 6. This CDR3 comprises 16 residues. Germline V gives CDR1 SGHTA, CDR2 FQGNSA. The CDR3 DNA sequence: TGTGCCAGCAGCCTAATAGCGGGAGTTAACACCGGGGAGCTGTTTTTT. Its translation is CASSLIAGVNTGELFF.

In its sample, this clonotype was seen a few times. The V gene is TRBV6-2 or TRBV6-3, the J gene TRBJ2-5; 13 bases are shared with TRBD2. CDR3 length: 16 residues. Germline V gene sequence: CDR1 MNHEY, CDR2 SVGEGT. Unmatched junction bases numbered 8, after V lost 5 bases and J lost 5 bases. CDR3 loop: CASSIGLAGVGETQYF. Here the CDR3 DNA reads TGTGCCAGCAGTATAGGACTAGCGGGAGTTGGTGAGACCCAGTACTTC.

This clonotype was seen more than once but under ten times. The genes are TRBV10-3 and TRBJ2-1, with D possibly matching TRBD1 (6 bases). Per germline, CDR1 ENHRY and CDR2 SYGVKD. The CDR3 extends over 15 amino acids. The ends were cut back, 7 bases at V and 1 base at J, with 14 bases in the middle. The CDR3 DNA reads TGTGCCATCAAGGAGGACAGTGGATCCTACAATGAGCAGTTCTTC. This gives the protein CAIKEDSGSYNEQFF.

The genes are TRBV19 and TRBJ1-1; D call uncertain. Germline CDR1 reads LNHDA; CDR2 reads SQIVND (reference sequence). Trimming pared 4 bases from V and 3 bases from J, leaving 6 bases between. There are 12 residues in the CDR3. This chain's CDR3 is CASSTGYTEAFF. The CDR3 bases are TGTGCCAGTAGTACAGGATACACTGAAGCTTTCTTT. The complete variable domain, with remaining parts taken from reference TRBV19 and TRBJ1-1, reads DGGITQSPKYLFRKEGQNVTLSCEQNLNHDAMYWYRQDPGQGLRLIYYSQIVNDFQKGDIAEGYSVSREKKESFPLTVTSAQKNPTAFYLCASSTGYTEAFFGQGTRLTVV.

The chain carries TRBV10-2 and TRBJ1-6; D is unresolved. Between the trimmed V and J ends, which lost 3 bases and 7 bases, there was a span of 13 bases. The V gene's germline CDR1 is WSHSY and CDR2 SAAADI. This CDR3 has 15 residues. CDR3 region: CASSEGFTENSPLHF. As DNA, the CDR3 is TGCGCCAGCAGTGAAGGCTTTACAGAGAATTCACCCCTCCACTTT.

This clonotype was seen a handful of times. The CDR3 sequence is CASSYSRIAGHNEQFF. As DNA, the CDR3 is TGTGCCAGCAGTTACTCGAGGATAGCGGGACACAATGAGCAGTTCTTC. This rearrangement joins TRBV6-5 to TRBJ2-1; TRBD2 aligns across 8 bases. Germline CDR1 MNHEY, CDR2 SVGAGI. Unmatched junction bases numbered 6, after V lost 0 bases and J lost 5 bases. This CDR3 contains 16 residues.

The J gene is TRBJ1-5, the V gene TRBV15, with D perhaps matching TRBD1 (6 bases). With 0 bases removed from V and 5 bases from J, the gap between germline ends came to 11 bases. The germline V gene encodes CDR1 LNHNV and CDR2 YYDKDF (reference sequence). This CDR3 spans 15 amino acids. The CDR3 protein is CATSRDPQGDQPQHF. For the CDR3, the DNA is TGTGCCACCAGCAGAGATCCACAGGGTGATCAGCCCCAGCATTTT.

The V and J genes are TRBV4-3 and TRBJ2-4; D call uncertain. Looked up from germline, CDR1 is LGHNA and CDR2 is YSLEER. The CDR3 is 16 residues long. V was cut by 1 base and J by 1 base, with 11 bases left in between. CDR3 residues: CASSQVVKRAKNIQYF. Here the CDR3 DNA reads TGCGCCAGCAGCCAAGTAGTCAAGAGGGCCAAAAACATTCAGTACTTC.

This chain's CDR3 is CSVDAGLNTEAFF. The CDR3 DNA is TGCAGCGTTGACGCGGGGCTGAACACTGAAGCTTTCTTT. J is TRBJ1-1 and V is TRBV29-1; a possible D gene is TRBD1 (5 bases). The CDR3 runs 13 residues. Germline V gives CDR1 SQVTM, CDR2 ANQGSEA. V lost 3 bases to trimming and J lost 0 bases, with 8 bases between them.

The J gene is TRBJ1-5, the V gene TRBV12-3 or TRBV12-4, with D unresolved. Trimming pared 5 bases from V and 2 bases from J, leaving 13 bases between. The CDR3 spans 15 residues. The CDR3 nucleotides are TGTGCCAGCAGTACGAGTTCCCTGGGCAATCAGCCCCAGCATTTT. It translates to CASSTSSLGNQPQHF.

This clonotype has only a few counts. The gene calls are TRBV4-1 and TRBJ2-1; 10 nucleotides agree with TRBD2. This CDR3 is 15 amino acids long. V lost 0 bases to trimming and J lost 9 bases; unmatched junction nucleotides: 5. CDR1 MGHRA and CDR2 YSYEKL come from the germline V gene. CDR3 amino acids: CASSQDQRGGGEQFF. DNA of the CDR3: TGCGCCAGCAGCCAAGACCAGCGGGGGGGCGGTGAGCAGTTCTTC.

The V gene is TRBV20-1, the J gene TRBJ2-7; no clear D. Germline CDR1 DFQATT, CDR2 SNEGSKA (reference sequence). The ends were cut back, 5 bases at V and 4 bases at J, with 12 bases in the middle. This CDR3 spans 12 amino acids. As DNA, the CDR3 is TGCAGTGCTGGACCCTGGCAGTACGAGCAGTACTTC. Its translation is CSAGPWQYEQYF.

This clonotype showed up just a few times. CDR3 nucleotides: TGTGCCAGCAGTTCCCGGGGACAGGGAGGAAAGGGCAACATTCAGTACTTC. It yields the protein CASSSRGQGGKGNIQYF. The chain employs TRBV12-3 or TRBV12-4 and TRBJ2-4; TRBD1 matches 9 bases. There are 17 residues in the CDR3. Trimming cost V 4 bases and J 7 bases; bases outside gene matches: 14.

The chain is built from TRBV7-3 and TRBJ2-1; D gene ambiguous. The germline gives CDR1 SGHTA, CDR2 FQGTGA. V lost 2 bases and J lost 13, with 18 bases in between. The CDR3 has 14 residues. The CDR3 nucleotides are TGTGCCAGCAGCTTATCTGGGCTCACCCCAAACCAGTTCTTC. It is translated as CASSLSGLTPNQFF.

The rearrangement links TRBV7-2 to TRBJ2-2; D is ambiguous. The CDR3 spans 14 residues. V lost 6 bases and J 0 bases, leaving 8 bases between the germline ends. CDR1 is SGHTA, CDR2 FQGNSA, per germline. The DNA of the CDR3 is TGTGCCAGCAGAAGGACGGCGAACACCGGGGAGCTGTTTTTT. This encodes CASRRTANTGELFF.

This clonotype was counted a few times. The genes are TRBV20-1 and TRBJ2-5; D possibly corresponds to TRBD2 (6 bases). CDR1 and CDR2 from the germline V gene are DFQATT and SNEGSKA (reference sequence). The CDR3 covers 14 residues. V lost 3 bases and J 4 bases, leaving 15 bases between the germline ends. The CDR3 DNA sequence: TGCAGTGCTAGGCGGGGAGGTTGGGTAGAGACCCAGTACTTC. This translates into CSARRGGWVETQYF.

This clonotype was counted at least ten times. V gene TRBV6-5 combines with J gene TRBJ2-1; TRBD2 agrees at 8 bases. CDR3 length equals 14 residues. With 6 bases clipped from V and 6 bases from J, the junction kept 7 bases outside the gene matches. Germline CDR1 reads MNHEY; CDR2 reads SVGAGI. Here the CDR3 reads CASRLLAGGNEQFF. CDR3 sequence (DNA): TGTGCCAGCAGGTTGCTCGCGGGGGGCAATGAGCAGTTCTTC.

In its sample, this clonotype was seen a few times. The gene calls are TRBV7-2 and TRBJ2-5, with 11 bases identical to TRBD1. The CDR3 has 14 residues. V shed 2 bases, J shed 7 bases, and the junction held 3 bases outside the gene matches. Germline lookup yields CDR1 SGHTA and CDR2 FQGNSA. Written as DNA, the CDR3 is TGTGCCAGCAGCTTATACGGGACAGGGGGGACCCAGTACTTC. It yields the protein CASSLYGTGGTQYF.

This rearrangement joins TRBV9 to TRBJ2-1, with TRBD2 identical over 10 bases. Germline V CDR1 and CDR2: SGDLS, YYNGEE. V lost 3 bases and J lost 1; bases outside the gene matches: 7. The CDR3 has 17 residues. DNA for the CDR3: TGTGCCAGCAGCGCAAGCGGGGGGGCGGTGTCCTACAATGAGCAGTTCTTC. This encodes CASSASGGAVSYNEQFF.

This chain joins TRBV24-1 and TRBJ2-7; 9 bases agree with TRBD2. From germline, CDR1 is KGHDR and CDR2 SFDVKD. The CDR3 contains 18 residues. V dropped 7 bases and J dropped 0; count of bases not matched to a gene: 15. CDR3 nucleotides: TGTGCCACCAGGCTTTTAGGACTAGCGCCTCAGAGCTCCTACGAGCAGTACTTC. Encoded protein: CATRLLGLAPQSSYEQYF.

As regards this clonotype: The junction differs from germline at one of its ends, possibly a read error. The genes are TRBV9 and TRBJ2-3, with 13 bases lining up with TRBD2. Germline assignment: CDR1 SGDLS and CDR2 YYNGEE. This CDR3 has 16 residues. The CDR3, as DNA: TGTGCCAGCAGCGTCTCCGGGACTAGCGGGACAGGTACGCAGTATTTT. It specifies CASSVSGTSGTGTQYF.

This chain uses TRBV7-2 with TRBJ2-7; 7 bases map to TRBD2. V shed 7 bases, J shed 3 bases, and the junction held 12 bases outside the gene matches. The germline V gene encodes CDR1 SGHTA and CDR2 FQGNSA. The CDR3 spans 15 residues. CDR3 sequence reads: CASTQEAGASYEQYF. The DNA of the CDR3 is TGTGCCAGCACCCAAGAGGCGGGAGCAAGCTACGAGCAGTACTTC.

The rearrangement links TRBV9 to TRBJ2-5, with 8 bases that match TRBD1. This CDR3 comprises 13 residues. Germline lookup yields CDR1 SGDLS and CDR2 YYNGEE. Losses at the gene ends were 6 bases for V and 5 bases for J; bases not matched to a gene: 6. The CDR3 DNA reads TGTGCCAGCAACCCAGGGGGCGCGGAGACCCAGTACTTC. The encoded protein is CASNPGGAETQYF.

This clonotype has only a few counts. The chain is built from TRBV12-3 or TRBV12-4 and TRBJ1-5; TRBD1 is a possible D gene (5 bases). Between the trimmed V and J ends, which lost 3 bases and 1 base, there was a span of 16 bases. The CDR3 is made up of 17 amino acids. The CDR3: CASSFSGAGRSNQPQHF. CDR3 in DNA: TGTGCCAGCAGTTTCTCGGGAGCGGGACGGAGCAATCAGCCCCAGCATTTT.

The chain couples TRBV7-9 to TRBJ2-1; D could derive from TRBD1 or TRBD2 (5 bases each). The CDR3 contains 13 residues. V dropped 11 bases and J dropped 0 bases, with 11 bases sitting between them. Looked up from germline, CDR1 is SEHNR and CDR2 is FQNEAQ (reference sequence). The CDR3 spells CAPGTSSYNEQFF. CDR3 coding DNA: TGTGCCCCTGGGACCAGCTCCTACAATGAGCAGTTCTTC.

This clonotype was counted only a few times. The V gene is TRBV20-1, the J gene TRBJ1-1; D remains unclear. Per the germline V gene, CDR1 is DFQATT and CDR2 is SNEGSKA (reference sequence). Trimming stripped 0 bases from V and 5 bases from J, with 7 bases between. This CDR3 spans 12 amino acids. CDR3 in amino acids: CSARDGPTEAFF. The DNA of the CDR3 is TGCAGTGCTAGAGATGGGCCTACTGAAGCTTTCTTT.

This clonotype was picked up many times. This chain's CDR3 is CSATGRDDQETQYF. CDR3 DNA: TGCAGTGCTACCGGCCGGGACGACCAAGAGACCCAGTACTTC. J is TRBJ2-5 and V is TRBV20-1; D may correspond to TRBD1 or TRBD2 (5 bases each). Trimming left V 4 bases short and J 0 bases short, with 12 bases between. Germline V gives CDR1 DFQATT, CDR2 SNEGSKA (reference sequence). The CDR3 has 14 amino acids.

A remark on this clonotype: Because it lacks the conserved phenylalanine or tryptophan at the end, this CDR3 is likely a read error. The gene calls are TRBV7-2 and TRBJ1-2; TRBD1 is a possible D gene (5 bases). The germline gives CDR1 SGHTA, CDR2 FQGNSA. The CDR3 contains 15 residues. The V end lost 4 bases, the J end lost 3 bases, and 15 bases lay between the germline ends. The CDR3 reads CASSSGALTHYGYTL. Written as DNA, the CDR3 is TGTGCCAGCAGCTCCGGGGCCCTTACCCACTATGGCTACACCTTG.

This clonotype occurred a few times. The J gene is TRBJ2-3, the V gene TRBV18; TRBD2 might be the D (5 bases). The V and J ends lost 3 bases and 7 bases respectively, with 17 bases between them. Germline V gene sequence: CDR1 KGHSH, CDR2 LQKENI. This CDR3 comprises 15 residues. CDR3 sequence reads: CASSPEQLLGNTQYF. The CDR3 coding sequence is TGTGCCAGCTCACCGGAGCAGTTACTCGGGAATACGCAGTATTTT.